The next 27 T cell receptor beta chains were all read from a single sample in a study of blood T cell repertoires in COVID-19. This table comes from immunoSEQ multiplex PCR, and its TCRdb copy is limited to in-frame clones, with some not included. Of some 320,000 clones in the sample, roughly 90% were seen once. Sequenced: PBMCs or T cells enriched from blood (not recorded which). Every receptor here comes from a woman between 25 and 40 years old who had been exposed to COVID-19.

The chain joins TRBV1 to TRBJ1-2; the listed D gene, TRBD1, was not tested against the DNA. TRBV1 has pseudogene status. CDR3 length: 13 amino acids. This CDR3 is CTSSLLSGFGYTF. In DNA, the CDR3 is TGCACCAGCAGCCTCCTCTCAGGGTTTGGCTACACCTTC.

This chain links TRBV7-8 with TRBJ1-6; 7 bases fit TRBD1. V lost 1 base and J lost 13; bases outside the gene matches: 10. CDR3 size: 15 residues. In germline, CDR1 is SGHVS, CDR2 FQNEAQ. The CDR3 DNA follows: TGTGCCAGCAGCTTAGATGGGACAGCACTGTCCCCCCTCCACTTT. Protein sequence: CASSLDGTALSPLHF.

This clone was observed once. V usage is TRBV5-1 and J usage is TRBJ1-4; possibly TRBD1 for D (5 bases). Germline V gene data show CDR1 as SGHRS and CDR2 as YFSETQ. V was cut by 2 bases and J by 0 bases, with 11 bases left in between. The CDR3 sequence is 16 residues long. This CDR3 reads CASSFGGVATNEKLFF. CDR3 DNA sequence: TGCGCCAGCAGCTTCGGGGGGGTTGCAACTAATGAAAAACTGTTTTTT.

The rearrangement uses TRBV4-3 and TRBJ2-7; 8 bases line up with TRBD2. Germline assignment: CDR1 LGHNA and CDR2 YSLEER. The CDR3 spans 17 residues. The V segment lost 1 base and the J segment 0 bases; nucleotides outside the gene matches: 8. The CDR3 DNA reads TGCGCCAGCAGCCAAGCTGTCAAGCGGGGGTACTCCTACGAGCAGTACTTC. Its protein product is CASSQAVKRGYSYEQYF.

The chain combines TRBV27 with TRBJ2-7; a possible D gene is TRBD1 (6 bases). Per germline, CDR1 MNHEY and CDR2 SMNVEV (reference sequence). Between the trimmed V and J ends, which lost 5 bases and 0 bases, there was a span of 14 bases. The CDR3 runs 15 residues. Here the CDR3 DNA reads TGTGCCAGCAGTCCCCTGGACAGCCCCTCCTACGAGCAGTACTTC. Amino acid sequence: CASSPLDSPSYEQYF.

The chain uses TRBV29-1 and TRBJ1-2, with a possible D match to TRBD1 (6 bases). Trimming pared 4 bases from V and 5 bases from J, leaving 14 bases between. Looked up from germline, CDR1 is SQVTM and CDR2 is ANQGSEA. The CDR3 is 13 residues long. The CDR3 region is CSVGQDLPYGYTF. The DNA for the CDR3 is TGCAGCGTTGGACAGGACCTCCCGTATGGCTACACCTTC.

V and J are TRBV4-2 and TRBJ2-3; TRBD2 might be the D (6 bases). V was cut by 6 bases and J by 3 bases, with 13 bases left in between. Germline lookup yields CDR1 LGHNA and CDR2 YNFKEQ. There are 14 residues in the CDR3. CDR3 region: CASRGGGATDTQYF. The DNA for the CDR3 is TGTGCCAGCAGGGGAGGCGGGGCAACAGATACGCAGTATTTT.

In this sample, this clone turned up once. The chain carries TRBV2 and TRBJ1-2; TRBD1 aligns across 12 bases. J gave up 9 bases and V 5 bases, and 10 bases lay outside the gene matches. CDR1 and CDR2 from the germline V gene are SNHLY and FYNNEI. This CDR3 is 15 amino acids long. CDR3 sequence reads: CASSPGTGGATSYTF. The CDR3 DNA sequence: TGTGCCAGCAGTCCCGGGACAGGGGGCGCGACTAGCTACACCTTC.

This chain connects TRBV7-2 to TRBJ2-7; 7 bases align to TRBD1. Germline lookup yields CDR1 SGHTA and CDR2 FQGNSA. There are 14 residues in the CDR3. With V trimmed by 5 bases and J by 3 bases, 7 bases remained unmatched. CDR3 residues: CASSLQTGHYEQYF. In DNA form, the CDR3 reads TGTGCCAGCAGCCTCCAGACAGGGCACTACGAGCAGTACTTC.

The J gene is TRBJ1-6, the V gene TRBV6-5, with D possibly matching TRBD1 (5 bases). Trimming took 2 bases from V and 3 from J, leaving 8 bases between them. CDR1 is MNHEY and CDR2 is SVGAGI in the germline V gene. There are 15 residues in the CDR3. This CDR3 is CASSYGGGYNSPLHF. The DNA of the CDR3 is TGTGCCAGCAGTTACGGGGGAGGCTATAATTCACCCCTCCACTTT.

The V call is TRBV7-9, the J call TRBJ1-2; the D gene is possibly TRBD1 (6 bases). Germline CDR1 reads SEHNR; CDR2 reads FQNEAQ (reference sequence). Trimming cost V 4 bases and J 4 bases, with 22 bases left between them. This CDR3 spans 17 amino acids. CDR3 nucleotides: TGTGCCAGCAGCTCCAACCCAGCAGGGGCCCTCAGCTATGGCTACACCTTC. Its translation: CASSSNPAGALSYGYTF.

This chain joins TRBV6-5 and TRBJ2-1; D unclear. The germline V and J ends were trimmed by 5 bases and 4 bases, with 6 bases remaining between them. The CDR3 runs to 12 residues. Per the germline V gene, CDR1 is MNHEY and CDR2 is SVGAGI. The CDR3 loop is CASSPVYNEQFF. The DNA of the CDR3 is TGTGCCAGCAGTCCAGTATACAATGAGCAGTTCTTC.

This sequence joins TRBV5-4 and TRBJ1-3; D may be TRBD1 (5 bases). The CDR3 extends over 14 amino acids. Germline V gives CDR1 SGHNT, CDR2 YYREEE (reference sequence). V gave up 3 bases and J gave up 3 bases, with 10 bases separating them. Here the CDR3 DNA reads TGTGCCAGCAGCTCGGTTACAGGTGGAAACACCATATATTTT. This translates into CASSSVTGGNTIYF.

The chain uses TRBV29-1 and TRBJ1-1; 8 bases are shared with TRBD1. Germline V gene lookup returns CDR1 SQVTM and CDR2 ANQGSEA. The ends lost 5 bases at V and 0 bases at J; junction bases unmatched: 8. This CDR3 is built from 15 residues. CDR3 in amino acids: CSVSGGSGLNTEAFF. The CDR3 bases are TGCAGCGTTTCAGGGGGCTCCGGTCTGAACACTGAAGCTTTCTTT.

V usage is TRBV10-3 and J usage is TRBJ1-4; D remains unclear. Looked up from germline, CDR1 is ENHRY and CDR2 is SYGVKD. The germline V and J ends were trimmed by 0 bases and 2 bases, with 7 bases remaining between them. The CDR3 consists of 15 residues. The CDR3 here is CAISESGGTNEKLFF. Here the CDR3 DNA reads TGTGCCATCAGTGAGTCGGGAGGGACTAATGAAAAACTGTTTTTT.

This rearrangement joins TRBV19 to TRBJ1-2; 9 positions match TRBD1. Germline-derived CDR1 and CDR2 are LNHDA and SQIVND (reference sequence). V was clipped by 4 bases and J by 4 bases; unmatched bases: 7. The CDR3 consists of 15 residues. As DNA, the CDR3 is TGTGCCAGTAGTACGGGACAGGGAGGAGGCTATGGCTACACCTTC. This encodes CASSTGQGGGYGYTF.

The J gene is TRBJ2-7, the V gene TRBV21-1; the table's TRBD1 call for D was not verified on the DNA. TRBV21-1 is deemed a pseudogene. The CDR3 is 15 amino acids. As DNA, the CDR3 is TGTGCCAGCAGCCTCCGGACAGGCCCTGGCGAGGAGCAGTACTTC. Translation gives CASSLRTGPGEEQYF.

The chain uses TRBV5-1 and TRBJ1-1; 11 bases are shared with TRBD1. Germline CDR1 SGHRS, CDR2 YFSETQ. V trimming: 4 bases; J trimming: 5 bases; junction bases outside the gene matches: 7. CDR3 size: 15 residues. This CDR3 reads CASSRGGTGGTEAFF. As DNA, the CDR3 is TGCGCCAGCAGCCGTGGAGGGACAGGGGGTACTGAAGCTTTCTTT.

As DNA, the CDR3 is TGTGCCAGTAGGGACGACAGGGATCCCTCGGGCACTGAAGCTTTCTTT. Its translation is CASRDDRDPSGTEAFF. The J gene is TRBJ1-1, the V gene TRBV19; TRBD1 aligns across 7 bases. The CDR3 spans 16 residues. Germline CDR1 LNHDA, CDR2 SQIVND (reference sequence). V shed 6 bases, J shed 4 bases, and the junction held 14 bases outside the gene matches.

This rearrangement joins TRBV6-5 to TRBJ2-7, with 7 nucleotides matching TRBD1. This CDR3 spans 13 amino acids. Trimming took 5 bases from V and 7 from J; bases not matched to a gene: 8. CDR1 is MNHEY and CDR2 is SVGAGI in the germline V gene. CDR3 nucleotide sequence: TGTGCCAGCAGTACGCAGGGGGTCTGGGAGCAGTACTTC. Residues: CASSTQGVWEQYF.

The chain carries TRBV3-1 (or the pseudogene TRBV3-2) and TRBJ2-1, with 7 bases aligning to TRBD2. This CDR3 region has 16 residues. From germline, CDR1 is LGHDT and CDR2 YNNKEL (reference sequence). After removal of 6 bases from V and 0 bases from J, the junction contained 8 bases not matched to a gene. This CDR3 is CASRRSGEGSYNEQFF. CDR3 nucleotide sequence: TGTGCCAGCAGACGGAGCGGGGAGGGCTCCTACAATGAGCAGTTCTTC.

V gene TRBV3-1 (or the pseudogene TRBV3-2) combines with J gene TRBJ1-3; D perhaps matches TRBD1 (6 bases). Germline loops: CDR1 LGHDT, CDR2 YNNKEL (reference sequence). The CDR3 contains 16 residues. Trimming took off 1 base at V and 0 bases at J, with 10 bases between the two ends. The CDR3 DNA sequence: TGTGCCAGCAGCCAAGGGGGCAGGGGCTCTGGAAACACCATATATTTT. This encodes CASSQGGRGSGNTIYF.

The chain carries TRBV5-4 and TRBJ1-1, with TRBD1 matching over 8 bases. V lost 1 base and J lost 1; bases outside the gene matches: 3. The CDR3 length is 15 residues. Germline V gene data show CDR1 as SGHNT and CDR2 as YYREEE (reference sequence). DNA of the CDR3: TGTGCCAGCAGCTTGAACAGGGGGAAGAACACTGAAGCTTTCTTT. It translates to CASSLNRGKNTEAFF.

Here the CDR3 reads CASSPSPGQGAGDTQYF. CDR3 nucleotides: TGTGCCAGCAGCCCGTCTCCGGGACAGGGGGCGGGAGATACGCAGTATTTT. The rearrangement joins TRBV7-3 to TRBJ2-3; 12 bases agree with TRBD1. With V trimmed by 5 bases and J by 5 bases, 11 bases remained unmatched. Germline values: CDR1 SGHTA, CDR2 FQGTGA. The CDR3 is 17 amino acids.

J is TRBJ2-7 and V is TRBV29-1, with D tentatively TRBD1 (8 bases). Germline CDR1 SQVTM, CDR2 ANQGSEA. With 6 bases removed from V and 7 bases from J, the gap between germline ends came to 22 bases. This CDR3 contains 14 residues. Here the CDR3 reads CSVTNRGGLREQYF. In DNA, the CDR3 is TGCAGCGTCACAAACAGGGGGGGCCTACGGGAGCAGTACTTC.

V is TRBV15 and J is TRBJ2-7, with 7 positions matching TRBD2. Germline CDR1 reads LNHNV; CDR2 reads YYDKDF (reference sequence). The CDR3 is 15 residues long. The V gene end was trimmed by 3 bases and the J gene end by 4 bases; junction bases not matched to a gene: 9. As DNA, the CDR3 is TGTGCCACCAGCAGTGCCCGGGACTACAGATACGAGCAGTACTTC. Translating gives CATSSARDYRYEQYF.

The rearrangement joins TRBV19 to TRBJ2-1, with D tentatively TRBD1 (6 bases). CDR1 is LNHDA and CDR2 is SQIVND in the germline V gene (reference sequence). Deletions cut 5 bases from V and 5 bases from J, with 13 bases between. This CDR3 comprises 14 residues. The CDR3 sequence: CASSPPTGHNEQFF. For the CDR3, the DNA is TGTGCCAGTAGTCCGCCGACAGGCCACAATGAGCAGTTCTTC. The whole variable domain, remainder taken from reference TRBV19 and TRBJ2-1, is DGGITQSPKYLFRKEGQNVTLSCEQNLNHDAMYWYRQDPGQGLRLIYYSQIVNDFQKGDIAEGYSVSREKKESFPLTVTSAQKNPTAFYLCASSPPTGHNEQFFGPGTRLTVL.